The TCR beta chain under discussion was sequenced for a study of chemoradiotherapy in HPV16-positive cancers. Study background: Candidate HPV-specific clones and shared TCR motifs came from two HPV16-positive patients.

In this sample, this clone turned up a few times. Its antigen is undetermined. Data came from immunoSEQ multiplex PCR; TCRdb stores just in-frame clones and leaves some out. Of under 15,000 clones in the sample, roughly 70% were seen once. Study results and caveats: Candidate HPV-specific clones and E7-related TCR motifs grew in tumor during treatment. HPV-specific T cells were functionally defined from only a couple of HPV16-positive patients.

This TCR derives from a human donor with HPV-associated anogenital cancer. Collection took place from a patient who underwent chemoradiotherapy.

CDR3 region: CASIQMTSGRAGEQFF. The DNA for the CDR3 is TGTGCCAGTATCCAGATGACTAGCGGGAGGGCAGGAGAGCAGTTCTTC. The chain links TRBV19 to TRBJ2-1, with TRBD2 matching 14 bases. The length of the CDR3 is 16 residues. The junction had 12 bases not matched to a gene; V was cut back by 7 bases and J by 10 bases. CDR1 and CDR2 (germline): LNHDA, SQIVND (reference sequence).